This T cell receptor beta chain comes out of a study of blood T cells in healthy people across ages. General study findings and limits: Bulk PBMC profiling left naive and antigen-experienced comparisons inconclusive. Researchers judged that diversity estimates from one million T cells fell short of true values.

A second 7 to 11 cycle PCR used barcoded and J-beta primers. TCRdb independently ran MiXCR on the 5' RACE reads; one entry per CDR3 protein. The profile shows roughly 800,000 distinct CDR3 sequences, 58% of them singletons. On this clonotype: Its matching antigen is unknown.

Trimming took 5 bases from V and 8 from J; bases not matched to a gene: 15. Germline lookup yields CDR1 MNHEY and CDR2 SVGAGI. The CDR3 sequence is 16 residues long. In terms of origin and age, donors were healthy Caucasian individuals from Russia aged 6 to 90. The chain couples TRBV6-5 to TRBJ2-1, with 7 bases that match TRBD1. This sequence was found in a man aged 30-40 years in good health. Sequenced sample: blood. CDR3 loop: CASSTLLLTGRDEQFF. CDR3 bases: TGTGCCAGCAGTACTCTACTCCTGACAGGGCGGGATGAGCAGTTCTTC.